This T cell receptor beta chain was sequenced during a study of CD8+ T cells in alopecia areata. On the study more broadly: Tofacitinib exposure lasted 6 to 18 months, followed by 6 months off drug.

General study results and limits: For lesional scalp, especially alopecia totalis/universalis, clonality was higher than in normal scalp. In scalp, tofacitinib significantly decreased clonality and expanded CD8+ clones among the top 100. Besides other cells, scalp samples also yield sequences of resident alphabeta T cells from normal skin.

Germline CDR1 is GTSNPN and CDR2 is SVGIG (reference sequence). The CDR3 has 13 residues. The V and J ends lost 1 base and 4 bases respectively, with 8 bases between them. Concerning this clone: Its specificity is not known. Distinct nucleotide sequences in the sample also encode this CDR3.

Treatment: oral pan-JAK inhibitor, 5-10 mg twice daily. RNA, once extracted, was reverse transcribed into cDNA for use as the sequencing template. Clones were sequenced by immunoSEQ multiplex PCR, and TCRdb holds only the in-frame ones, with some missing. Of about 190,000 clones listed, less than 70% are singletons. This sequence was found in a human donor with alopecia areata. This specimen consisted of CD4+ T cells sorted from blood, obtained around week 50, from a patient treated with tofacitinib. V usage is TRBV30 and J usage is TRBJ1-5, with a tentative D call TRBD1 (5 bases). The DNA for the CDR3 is TGTGCCTGGAGTGGAGGGGCGAATCAGCCCCAGCATTTT. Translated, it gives CAWSGGANQPQHF.